These T cell receptor beta chains were read from a single sample in a study of blood T cells in healthy people across ages. TCRdb called the 5' RACE reads again in MiXCR, with one record for every CDR3 protein. The sample includes fewer than 1,000,000 distinct CDR3 sequences, around 50% seen only once; the top ten take around a sixth. The sample was blood. The source of these receptors is a man aged 80 or over in good health. CDR3s include the opening cysteine and the closing phenylalanine or tryptophan. D genes are given only for firm matches. Some rows mark clone size as missing; the rest say once, few, many or name a class of expanded clone.

j_gene: TRBJ2-7
d_gene: .
abundance: .
v_gene: TRBV6-1
CDR3aa: CASSPRDGPYEQYF
CDR3nt: TGTGCCAGCAGCCCGCGGGACGGACCCTACGAGCAGTACTTC

j_gene: TRBJ2-7
d_gene: .
abundance: .
v_gene: TRBV5-1
CDR3aa: CASSLREAYEQYF
CDR3nt: TGCGCCAGCAGCCTTCGGGAAGCCTACGAGCAGTACTTC

j_gene: TRBJ1-2
d_gene: TRBD1
abundance: .
v_gene: TRBV6-1
CDR3aa: CASTGQGPGNGYTF
CDR3nt: TGTGCCAGCACCGGACAGGGGCCCGGAAATGGCTACACCTTC

j_gene: TRBJ2-7
d_gene: .
abundance: .
v_gene: TRBV7-6
CDR3aa: CASSLAVLNSGYNEQYF
CDR3nt: TGTGCCAGCAGCTTAGCTGTATTAAATTCAGGATACAATGAGCAGTACTTC

j_gene: TRBJ2-7
d_gene: .
abundance: .
v_gene: TRBV5-1
CDR3aa: CASSSDSNPYEQYF
CDR3nt: TGCGCCAGCAGCTCGGACTCCAACCCCTACGAGCAGTACTTC

j_gene: TRBJ1-6
d_gene: .
abundance: .
v_gene: TRBV7-2
CDR3aa: CASSSGFHNSPLHF
CDR3nt: TGTGCCAGCAGCTCAGGGTTTCATAATTCACCCCTCCACTTT

j_gene: TRBJ2-1
d_gene: .
abundance: .
v_gene: TRBV10-3
CDR3aa: CAISEKGPKQFF
CDR3nt: TGTGCCATCAGTGAAAAGGGACCTAAACAGTTCTTC

j_gene: TRBJ2-7
d_gene: .
abundance: .
v_gene: TRBV13
CDR3aa: CASSLRASSPDEQYF
CDR3nt: TGTGCCAGCAGCTTAAGGGCTAGCAGCCCCGACGAGCAGTACTTC

j_gene: TRBJ2-1
d_gene: .
abundance: .
v_gene: TRBV9
CDR3aa: CASSVVIGSRNEQFF
CDR3nt: TGTGCCAGCAGCGTAGTAATAGGGTCTCGAAATGAGCAGTTCTTC

j_gene: TRBJ1-5
d_gene: .
abundance: .
v_gene: TRBV28
CDR3aa: CASDPTYNQPQHF
CDR3nt: TGTGCCAGCGATCCAACATACAATCAGCCCCAGCATTTT

j_gene: TRBJ2-2
d_gene: .
abundance: .
v_gene: TRBV12-3/TRBV12-4
CDR3aa: CASKTGTNTGELFF
CDR3nt: TGTGCCAGTAAAACAGGGACGAACACCGGGGAGCTGTTTTTT

j_gene: TRBJ1-5
d_gene: .
abundance: few
v_gene: TRBV28
CDR3aa: CASSPPGPGQPQHF
CDR3nt: TGTGCCAGCAGTCCCCCCGGGCCTGGTCAGCCCCAGCATTTT

j_gene: TRBJ2-1
d_gene: .
abundance: many
v_gene: TRBV15
CDR3aa: CATSTWGYNEQFF
CDR3nt: TGTGCCACCAGTACCTGGGGGTACAATGAGCAGTTCTTC

j_gene: TRBJ2-3
d_gene: TRBD2
abundance: few
v_gene: TRBV7-2
CDR3aa: CASSLQGSGSFPDTQYF
CDR3nt: TGTGCCAGCAGCCTGCAGGGGAGCGGGAGTTTCCCCGATACGCAGTATTTT

j_gene: TRBJ2-3
d_gene: TRBD2
abundance: few
v_gene: TRBV28
CDR3aa: CASTIGLAGEVDTQYF
CDR3nt: TGTGCCAGCACAATCGGACTAGCGGGAGAGGTGGATACGCAGTATTTT

j_gene: TRBJ2-5
d_gene: TRBD1
abundance: .
v_gene: TRBV6-1
CDR3aa: CASSERWDREGEQYF
CDR3nt: TGTGCCAGCAGTGAACGGTGGGACAGGGAGGGTGAGCAGTACTTC

j_gene: TRBJ1-1
d_gene: TRBD1
abundance: .
v_gene: TRBV5-1
CDR3aa: CASSHTGQVMNTEAFF
CDR3nt: TGCGCCAGCAGCCACACTGGACAGGTGATGAACACTGAAGCTTTCTTT

j_gene: TRBJ2-7
d_gene: TRBD2
abundance: .
v_gene: TRBV10-1
CDR3aa: CASRLAGVSTYEQYF
CDR3nt: TGCGCCAGCAGGCTAGCGGGAGTGTCGACCTACGAGCAGTACTTC

j_gene: TRBJ2-5
d_gene: .
abundance: .
v_gene: TRBV15
CDR3aa: CATSRERLVRQEAQYF
CDR3nt: TGTGCCACCAGCAGAGAACGACTAGTCCGCCAAGAGGCCCAGTACTTC

j_gene: TRBJ2-7
d_gene: .
abundance: .
v_gene: TRBV6-2/TRBV6-3
CDR3aa: CASSRDTRDPYEQYF
CDR3nt: TGTGCCAGCAGCCGCGATACCAGGGACCCGTACGAGCAGTACTTC

j_gene: TRBJ1-5
d_gene: TRBD1
abundance: .
v_gene: TRBV9
CDR3aa: CASSVGARGVEPQHF
CDR3nt: TGTGCCAGCAGCGTAGGTGCCAGGGGGGTAGAACCCCAGCATTTT

j_gene: TRBJ2-7
d_gene: TRBD2
abundance: many
v_gene: TRBV20-1
CDR3aa: CSARDPLAGVYEQYF
CDR3nt: TGCAGTGCTAGAGATCCACTAGCGGGAGTATACGAGCAGTACTTC

j_gene: TRBJ1-1
d_gene: .
abundance: .
v_gene: TRBV7-9
CDR3aa: CASSFLGQPTTEAFF
CDR3nt: TGTGCCAGCAGCTTTTTGGGGCAGCCGACCACTGAAGCTTTCTTT

j_gene: TRBJ2-1
d_gene: TRBD2
abundance: few
v_gene: TRBV7-6
CDR3aa: CASSLFSGSHSYNEQFF
CDR3nt: TGTGCCAGCAGCTTATTTAGCGGGTCTCACTCCTACAATGAGCAGTTCTTC

j_gene: TRBJ2-3
d_gene: .
abundance: many
v_gene: TRBV14
CDR3aa: CASSQGGSTQITQYF
CDR3nt: TGTGCCAGCAGCCAAGGGGGCTCCACACAGATTACGCAGTATTTT

j_gene: TRBJ1-1
d_gene: .
abundance: .
v_gene: TRBV10-3
CDR3aa: CAISAEGTFSEAFF
CDR3nt: TGTGCCATCAGTGCTGAGGGGACATTTTCTGAAGCTTTCTTT

j_gene: TRBJ2-1
d_gene: TRBD2
abundance: few
v_gene: TRBV12-3/TRBV12-4
CDR3aa: CASSPSSSGVSSYNEQFF
CDR3nt: TGTGCCAGCTCCCCGTCGTCTAGCGGAGTCAGCTCCTACAATGAGCAGTTCTTC

j_gene: TRBJ2-4
d_gene: .
abundance: many
v_gene: TRBV20-1
CDR3aa: CSARDGIGPNIQYF
CDR3nt: TGCAGTGCTAGAGATGGGATAGGGCCCAACATTCAGTACTTC

j_gene: TRBJ2-3
d_gene: .
abundance: .
v_gene: TRBV5-1
CDR3aa: CASRSLGHSPSLLTDTQYF
CDR3nt: TGCGCCAGCAGAAGTTTGGGACACTCCCCTTCCCTCCTCACAGATACGCAGTATTTT

j_gene: TRBJ2-5
d_gene: .
abundance: .
v_gene: TRBV28
CDR3aa: CASSFGGSLQTQYF
CDR3nt: TGTGCCAGCAGTTTTGGGGGGTCCTTGCAGACCCAGTACTTC

j_gene: TRBJ1-5
d_gene: TRBD1
abundance: .
v_gene: TRBV10-2
CDR3aa: CASSEGQGTQPQHF
CDR3nt: TGCGCCAGCAGTGAAGGACAGGGAACTCAGCCCCAGCATTTT

j_gene: TRBJ2-5
d_gene: .
abundance: .
v_gene: TRBV20-1
CDR3aa: CSAKGGDTRETQYF
CDR3nt: TGCAGTGCCAAGGGCGGGGACACACGGGAGACCCAGTACTTC